This paragraph reports one T cell receptor beta chain. Its antigen remains unknown. The data stem from a study of cytomegalovirus exposure and HLA in healthy donors. The study's findings and limits: Later on, an analysis tied 15,000 or so TCR beta sequences to HLA alleles at 0.05 false discovery rate. CMV serostatus stood as the only immune exposure information on hand.

The PCR used 60 Vbeta and 13 Jbeta primers. Original analysis: As a later analysis found, there were 80 million or so unique TCR beta chains, of which roughly 11 million were shared. Assay: immunoSEQ multiplex PCR; the TCRdb copy retains only in-frame clones and omits some. The V and J calls and the clone size are those of that table, but D and trimming were determined from the DNA. In the table there are about 57,000 clones, roughly four fifths of which are singletons. Input material: PBMCs. This TCR was sampled from a man under 40 in good health and CMV-seronegative.

CDR3 bases: TGTGCCAGCTCACCGTGGACAGGGGGAGAGACCCAGTACTTC. Protein: CASSPWTGGETQYF. The V and J genes are TRBV18 and TRBJ2-5, with 10 bases that match TRBD1. Germline loops: CDR1 KGHSH, CDR2 LQKENI. The length of the CDR3 is 14 residues. V lost 3 bases to trimming and J lost 4 bases; unmatched junction nucleotides: 2.